These 23 T cell receptor beta chains were all obtained from the same sample, sequenced in a study of siplizumab effects on memory and regulatory T cells. The repertoire was sequenced with immunoSEQ multiplex PCR; TCRdb's copy has only in-frame clones and lacks some. This table has under 95,000 clones, over 85% appearing once. Sequencing was performed on non-Treg CD4+ T cells sorted from blood. These receptors came from a human donor in good health.

This chain connects TRBV29-1 to TRBJ2-3, with D tentatively TRBD1 (6 bases). The CDR3 covers 15 residues. V was trimmed by 7 bases and J by 6 bases, leaving 23 bases between them. CDR1 and CDR2 from the germline V gene are SQVTM and ANQGSEA. In DNA, the CDR3 is TGCAGCGCTCGCAGCAGGGGATGGGGGCCGGATACGCAGTATTTT. Protein product: CSARSRGWGPDTQYF.

This chain links TRBV5-1 with TRBJ2-3; D is perhaps TRBD1 (6 bases). Germline CDR1 and CDR2: SGHRS and YFSETQ. This CDR3 contains 15 residues. V was trimmed by 0 bases and J by 3 bases, leaving 11 bases between them. The CDR3 loop is CASSLEGGRTDTQYF. DNA for the CDR3: TGCGCCAGCAGCTTGGAAGGGGGACGAACAGATACGCAGTATTTT.

This chain links TRBV6-6 with TRBJ1-2; TRBD1 might be the D (5 bases). V lost 10 bases and J 5 bases, leaving 20 bases between the germline ends. The CDR3 spans 14 residues. Germline values: CDR1 MNHNY, CDR2 SVGAGI (reference sequence). CDR3 residues: CAISKGLGNYGYTF. The CDR3 nucleotides read TGTGCCATCTCTAAGGGGCTAGGGAATTATGGCTACACCTTC.

The chain has TRBV27 and TRBJ2-3; TRBD2 matches 13 bases. Germline assignment: CDR1 MNHEY and CDR2 SMNVEV (reference sequence). The CDR3 extends over 16 amino acids. The trim removed 5 bases at V and 5 bases at J, leaving 7 bases unmatched. CDR3 loop: CASSLGLAGAVDTQYF. The CDR3, as DNA: TGTGCCAGCAGTCTCGGACTAGCGGGAGCCGTAGATACGCAGTATTTT.

As concerns this clone: Relative to the germline gene, one junction end is altered; a read error may explain this. The chain is built from TRBV6-5 and TRBJ1-1; no clear D. The CDR3 contains 13 residues. CDR1 is MNHEY, CDR2 SVGAGI, per germline. The CDR3 nucleotides read TGTGCCAGCAGTTACTCGAGTCCCGGACCGGTCTCATTT. Its protein product is CASSYSSPGPVSF.

The chain's CDR3 is CASSLTSGGPGELFF. The CDR3 coding sequence is TGCGCCAGCAGCCTGACTAGCGGAGGCCCCGGGGAGCTGTTTTTT. The chain couples TRBV5-1 to TRBJ2-2, with TRBD2 identical over 9 bases. V trimming: 4 bases; J trimming: 6 bases; junction bases outside the gene matches: 7. The V gene's germline CDR1 is SGHRS and CDR2 YFSETQ. The CDR3 runs to 15 residues.

This clone was found a few times. The chain joins TRBV30 to TRBJ2-1; D is unclear. The CDR3 runs to 11 residues. CDR1 and CDR2 from the germline V gene are GTSNPN and SVGIG (reference sequence). Deletions cut 3 bases from V and 4 bases from J, with 4 bases between. The CDR3 region has the DNA TGTGCCTGGAGGGCTTACAATGAGCAGTTCTTC. Protein product: CAWRAYNEQFF. Complete variable domain (other parts from reference TRBV30 and TRBJ2-1): SQTIHQWPATLVQPVGSPLSLECTVEGTSNPNLYWYRQAAGRGLQLLFYSVGIGQISSEVPQNLSASRPQDRQFILSSKKLLLSDSGFYLCAWRAYNEQFFGPGTRLTVL.

The chain uses TRBV30 and TRBJ1-1; 7 bases line up with TRBD1. J gave up 6 bases and V 4 bases, and 11 bases lay outside the gene matches. This CDR3 has 14 amino acids. The germline V gene encodes CDR1 GTSNPN and CDR2 SVGIG (reference sequence). This chain's CDR3 is CAWIKYPGQSEAFF. Here the CDR3 DNA reads TGTGCCTGGATTAAATATCCGGGACAGTCTGAAGCTTTCTTT.

The rearrangement joins TRBV5-6 to TRBJ1-2; TRBD1 agrees at 9 bases. The germline gives CDR1 SGHDT, CDR2 YYEEEE. V was clipped by 3 bases and J by 0 bases; unmatched bases: 9. The CDR3 runs to 17 residues. CDR3 in amino acids: CASSSAGTGLSNYGYTF. The CDR3 bases are TGTGCCAGCAGCTCCGCCGGGACAGGGTTATCTAACTATGGCTACACCTTC.

The CDR3 nucleotides are TGTGCCAGCAGCTTAGTTTCCGATGAGCAGTTCTTC. Its translation: CASSLVSDEQFF. V is TRBV7-8 and J is TRBJ2-1; D gene ambiguous. The CDR3 covers 12 residues. Per the germline V gene, CDR1 is SGHVS and CDR2 is FQNEAQ. The V gene lost 1 base and the J gene lost 8 bases, with 6 bases spanning the gap.

This clone was seen only a few times. The chain joins TRBV5-1 to TRBJ2-1; D perhaps matches TRBD2 (6 bases). Germline CDR1 SGHRS, CDR2 YFSETQ. The length of the CDR3 is 14 residues. V was clipped by 9 bases and J by 1 base, with 14 bases between them. The CDR3 sequence: CATSSAGSYNEQFF. CDR3 in DNA: TGCGCCACCTCGAGTGCGGGATCCTACAATGAGCAGTTCTTC.

This chain joins TRBV27 and TRBJ1-5; 7 bases are a match to TRBD1. The CDR3 is made up of 15 amino acids. Germline CDR1 MNHEY, CDR2 SMNVEV (reference sequence). After removal of 2 bases from V and 0 bases from J, the junction contained 1 base not matched to a gene. Written as DNA, the CDR3 is TGTGCCAGCAGTTTAACAGGGGCTAGCAATCAGCCCCAGCATTTT. It is translated as CASSLTGASNQPQHF.

The chain is built from TRBV5-4 and TRBJ1-2; 7 positions agree with TRBD1. V lost 4 bases, J lost 5 bases, and 8 bases stayed unmatched. Per the germline V gene, CDR1 is SGHNT and CDR2 is YYREEE (reference sequence). This CDR3 is built from 14 residues. The CDR3 sequence: CASSGDRERYGYTF. Written as DNA, the CDR3 is TGTGCCAGCAGCGGCGACAGGGAGAGGTATGGCTACACCTTC.

The chain uses TRBV5-1 and TRBJ2-5, with 8 positions matching TRBD1. There are 15 residues in the CDR3. Germline V lookup: CDR1 SGHRS, CDR2 YFSETQ. With V trimmed by 0 bases and J by 1 base, 2 bases remained unmatched. CDR3 sequence (DNA): TGCGCCAGCAGCTTGGGGACAGGGACCCAAGAGACCCAGTACTTC. Amino acid sequence: CASSLGTGTQETQYF.

The chain carries TRBV27 and TRBJ1-4, with D possibly TRBD1 on 5 matching bases. Trimming removed 6 bases at V and 4 bases at J, with 12 bases between. Germline V gene lookup returns CDR1 MNHEY and CDR2 SMNVEV (reference sequence). This CDR3 spans 14 amino acids. The CDR3 region is CASRYLDSNEKLFF. The CDR3 DNA is TGTGCCAGCAGGTACCTCGACAGTAATGAAAAACTGTTTTTT. Supplemented by reference TRBV27 and TRBJ1-4, the full variable domain reads EAQVTQNPRYLITVTGKKLTVTCSQNMNHEYMSWYRQDPGLGLRQIYYSMNVEVTDKGDVPEGYKVSRKEKRNFPLILESPSPNQTSLYFCASRYLDSNEKLFFGSGTQLSVL.

The chain has TRBV19 and TRBJ2-3; D gene uncertain. Germline-derived CDR1 and CDR2 are LNHDA and SQIVND (reference sequence). Trimming left V 3 bases short and J 0 bases short, with 10 bases between. This CDR3 comprises 15 residues. The CDR3 DNA reads TGTGCCAGTAGTATCACGGGTTCTAGCACAGATACGCAGTATTTT. This gives the protein CASSITGSSTDTQYF.

The V gene is TRBV4-1, the J gene TRBJ2-1, with TRBD2 matching over 7 bases. Germline V lookup: CDR1 MGHRA, CDR2 YSYEKL. The CDR3 loop spans 16 amino acids. With V trimmed by 0 bases and J by 4 bases, 6 bases remained unmatched. The CDR3 DNA follows: TGCGCCAGCAGCCAAGAGCGGGGAGGGTCTTACAATGAGCAGTTCTTC. Translating gives CASSQERGGSYNEQFF.

The chain uses TRBV4-3 and TRBJ1-2; the D is unclear. This CDR3 is built from 15 residues. The germline V gene has CDR1 LGHNA and CDR2 YSLEER. The V gene lost 1 base and the J gene lost 4 bases, with 13 bases spanning the gap. The CDR3 DNA reads as TGCGCCAGCAGCCAAGCAGCGGAAGCCGTCTATGGCTACACCTTC. This codes for CASSQAAEAVYGYTF.

This chain connects TRBV18 to TRBJ2-7, with D perhaps matching TRBD1 (5 bases). This CDR3 spans 15 amino acids. With 3 bases removed from V and 6 bases from J, the gap between germline ends came to 18 bases. The germline V gene encodes CDR1 KGHSH and CDR2 LQKENI. The CDR3 reads CASSPQDRRASEQYF. CDR3 DNA sequence: TGTGCCAGCTCACCCCAGGATCGCAGGGCCAGCGAGCAGTACTTC.

The chain uses TRBV2 and TRBJ2-1; no firm D call. Germline CDR1 reads SNHLY; CDR2 reads FYNNEI. This CDR3 region has 14 residues. Trimming cost V 2 bases and J 1 base, with 6 bases left between them. CDR3 sequence (DNA): TGTGCCAGCAGTGAACAGGAGTCCTACAATGAGCAGTTCTTC. Protein sequence: CASSEQESYNEQFF.

CDR3 sequence reads: CASSEGSSRYYGYTF. In nucleotides, the CDR3 is TGTGCCAGCAGTGAGGGAAGCAGCAGGTACTATGGCTACACCTTC. The chain uses TRBV6-1 and TRBJ1-2, with D hard to call. The V end lost 3 bases, the J end lost 3 bases, and 14 bases lay between the germline ends. This CDR3 spans 15 amino acids. Germline CDR1 is MNHNS and CDR2 is SASEGT.

The rearrangement joins TRBV15 to TRBJ1-1; D might be TRBD1 (5 bases). The CDR3 loop spans 16 amino acids. Germline V gene data show CDR1 as LNHNV and CDR2 as YYDKDF (reference sequence). V lost 0 bases, J lost 9 bases, and 20 bases lay in between. The chain's CDR3 is CATSRDRVPGLTQAFF. The DNA of the CDR3 is TGTGCCACCAGCAGAGATAGAGTTCCGGGACTGACTCAAGCTTTCTTT.

The rearrangement uses TRBV30 and TRBJ2-7; possibly TRBD2 for D (5 bases). The germline V and J ends were trimmed by 4 bases and 5 bases, with 12 bases remaining between them. There are 12 residues in the CDR3. Per germline, CDR1 GTSNPN and CDR2 SVGIG (reference sequence). CDR3 DNA sequence: TGTGCCTGGAACCGGGAAACCCACGAGCAGTACTTC. It is translated as CAWNRETHEQYF.